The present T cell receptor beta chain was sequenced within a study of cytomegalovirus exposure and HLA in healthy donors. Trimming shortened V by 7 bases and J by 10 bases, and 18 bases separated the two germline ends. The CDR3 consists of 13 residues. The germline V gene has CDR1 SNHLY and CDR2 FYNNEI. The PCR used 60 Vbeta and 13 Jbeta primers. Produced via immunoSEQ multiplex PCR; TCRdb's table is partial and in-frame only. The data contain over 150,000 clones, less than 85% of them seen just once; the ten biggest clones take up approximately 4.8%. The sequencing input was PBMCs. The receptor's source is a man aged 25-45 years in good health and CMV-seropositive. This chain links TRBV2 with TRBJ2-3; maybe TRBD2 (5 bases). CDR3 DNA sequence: TGTGCCAGCATCCCGGGGTCCTCGAGTCCGCAGTATTTT. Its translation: CASIPGSSSPQYF.